A selection of T cell receptor beta chains follows, all from one sample in a study of blood T cell repertoires in COVID-19. Data came from immunoSEQ multiplex PCR; TCRdb stores just in-frame clones and leaves some out. Of some 200,000 clones detected, just over 85% appear once; the ten largest clones hold over 4.5%. The material sequenced was peripheral blood. These receptors originate from a man older than 75 with acute or convalescent COVID-19. The CDR3 runs from the conserved cysteine through the conserved F or W. Each record gives: clone size, V gene, CDR3 length, J gene, D gene, CDR3 DNA, CDR3 protein. The D gene is left open where the match is weak. Clone size is given for some rows only: seen once, a few or many times, or a class if the clone is expanded.

>.|TRBV6-4|15|TRBJ1-2|TRBD1
TGTGCCAGCAGGATCGGACAGGGAGCTAACTATGGCTACACCTTC
CASRIGQGANYGYTF
>.|TRBV6-2/TRBV6-3|18|TRBJ2-2|.
TGTGCCAGCAGTTCGCTAGCTGGAGGGGTCGGGAACACCGGGGAGCTGTTTTTT
CASSSLAGGVGNTGELFF
>.|TRBV5-1|16|TRBJ2-3|.
TGCGCCAGCAGCTTAGGAGGGCCCCTAAGCACAGATACGCAGTATTTT
CASSLGGPLSTDTQYF
>few|TRBV15|14|TRBJ2-3|.
TGTGCCACCAGCGGGCGGGGAAGCACAGATACGCAGTATTTT
CATSGRGSTDTQYF
>.|TRBV25-1|15|TRBJ1-4|TRBD1
TGTGCCAGCAGTGAACTCGGACAGGGCGGTGAAAAACTGTTTTTT
CASSELGQGGEKLFF
>.|TRBV9|13|TRBJ1-5|.
TGTGCCAGCAGCGTCGGGACATACCAGCCCCAGCATTTT
CASSVGTYQPQHF
>.|TRBV4-1|14|TRBJ1-1|.
TGCGCCAGCAGCCAAACATTCGGGTTATCTGAAGCTTTCTTT
CASSQTFGLSEAFF
>.|TRBV12-3/TRBV12-4|13|TRBJ2-7|.
TGTGCCAGCAGTTTAGCCAACAGCTACGAGCAGTACTTC
CASSLANSYEQYF
>.|TRBV7-2|16|TRBJ1-2|TRBD1
TGTGCCAGCAGCTATCTAGGGACAGGGAATGTACATGGCTACACCTTC
CASSYLGTGNVHGYTF
>.|TRBV12-5|16|TRBJ1-2|.
TGTGCTAGTGGACCCCTGGGGGGGATTAGAGGCTATGGCTACACCTTC
CASGPLGGIRGYGYTF
>.|TRBV18|14|TRBJ1-1|TRBD1
TGTGCCAGCTCACGGGGACAGATCAACACTGAAGCTTTCTTT
CASSRGQINTEAFF
>.|TRBV7-2|16|TRBJ2-3|TRBD2
TGTGCCAGCAGCACCCGACTAGCGGGAGTGGGAGATACGCAGTATTTT
CASSTRLAGVGDTQYF
>.|TRBV6-5|13|TRBJ2-3|.
TGTGCCAGCATCACCCCCGCGGGAGATACGCAGTATTTT
CASITPAGDTQYF
>.|TRBV30|13|TRBJ1-2|.
TGTGCCTGGAGTGTACACGAGGGAAAGGCCCGGACCTTC
CAWSVHEGKARTF
>.|TRBV27|18|TRBJ2-2|TRBD2
TGTGCCAGCAGTTTATCCAAGGGACTAGCGGGAGAGACCGGGGAGCTGTTTTTT
CASSLSKGLAGETGELFF
>.|TRBV5-4|15|TRBJ2-1|TRBD2
TGTGCCAGCAGCTTCAGTGGCGGGAGTGTCAATGAGCAGTTCTTC
CASSFSGGSVNEQFF
>few|TRBV27|15|TRBJ2-7|.
TGTGCCAGCAGTTTAGATCGGAGCGGCGCGTGGGAGCAGTACTTC
CASSLDRSGAWEQYF
>.|TRBV12-3/TRBV12-4|12|TRBJ1-1|TRBD1
TGTGCCAGCAGCCGGGACAGGGGATCGGCTTTCTTT
CASSRDRGSAFF
>.|TRBV19|17|TRBJ2-1|TRBD2
TGTGCCAGTAGTCTCCGGACTAGCGGGAGGGGGTCCAATGAGCAGTTCTTC
CASSLRTSGRGSNEQFF
>.|TRBV5-1|16|TRBJ2-3|TRBD1
TGCGCCAGCAGCTTGGGGACAGGGGGCGATTCCTATACGCAGTATTTT
CASSLGTGGDSYTQYF